This T cell receptor beta chain appears in the sequencing data of a study of neoadjuvant anti-PD-1 for oral cavity cancer. The CDR3 covers 13 residues. V shed 4 bases and J 7 bases; nucleotides not matched to a gene: 3. Germline loops: CDR1 MDHEN, CDR2 SYDVKM. Time point here: after neoadjuvant nivolumab, at surgical resection. PBMCs were not maintained or expanded in culture before analysis. Profiling relied on immunoSEQ multiplex PCR, and the TCRdb table lists in-frame clones only, not all of them. This table holds roughly 9,600 clones, about 60% found once. The rearrangement joins TRBV28 to TRBJ1-4; 7 bases are a match to TRBD1. The origin of this receptor is a person aged 40 to 85 with oral cavity squamous cell carcinoma. Sequenced here: PBMCs, sampled after nivolumab (anti-PD-1) treatment. In DNA, the CDR3 is TGTGCCAGCAGTTCGCCAGGGGGTGAAAAACTGTTTTTT. It codes for CASSSPGGEKLFF.